One sample yielded the 13 T cell receptor beta chains listed below, sequenced in a study of T-cell reconstitution after alpha-beta-depleted transplantation in children. Unique molecular identifiers tagged the TCRbeta library. Via MiXCR, TCRdb re-called the PCR reads, giving one row per CDR3 protein. The sample carries approximately 510,000 distinct CDR3 sequences, about 16% recorded once. The source material was PBMCs from the stem cell graft donor, sampled from the stem cell graft. The receptors derive from a human donor who donated a stem cell graft to a child with acute lymphoblastic leukemia.

This clonotype has a handful of counts. This chain links TRBV5-1 with TRBJ2-6; perhaps TRBD1 as D (6 bases). The germline V gene encodes CDR1 SGHRS and CDR2 YFSETQ. V was pared by 4 bases and J by 0 bases, with 20 bases between. The CDR3 spans 19 residues. The CDR3 loop is CASSRIRPGVSSGANVLTF. CDR3 coding DNA: TGCGCCAGCAGCAGAATCCGCCCAGGGGTGAGCTCTGGGGCCAACGTCCTGACTTTC. The full variable domain, rest sourced from reference TRBV5-1 and TRBJ2-6, is KAGVTQTPRYLIKTRGQQVTLSCSPISGHRSVSWYQQTPGQGLQFLFEYFSETQRNKGNFPGRFSGRQFSNSRSEMNVSTLELGDSALYLCASSRIRPGVSSGANVLTFGAGSRLTVL.

This clonotype was recorded only once. J is TRBJ2-2 and V is TRBV2; no clear D. The CDR3 runs to 18 residues. Germline V CDR1 and CDR2: SNHLY, FYNNEI. V lost 8 bases and J lost 2, with 24 bases in between. CDR3 nucleotide sequence: TGTGCCAGCTGGGCCCTCGGGCAGGCGGCTATTAACACCGGGGAGCTGTTTTTT. This encodes CASWALGQAAINTGELFF.

The sample holds a few counts of this clonotype. V is TRBV9 and J is TRBJ2-3; unclear D gene. Germline assignment: CDR1 SGDLS and CDR2 YYNGEE. The CDR3 is made up of 14 amino acids. V gave up 0 bases and J gave up 4 bases, with 9 bases separating them. The CDR3, as DNA: TGTGCCAGCAGCGTAGAACTAACCGCAGATACGCAGTATTTT. Translating gives CASSVELTADTQYF.

This clonotype was seen only a few times. CDR3 coding DNA: TGTGCCAGCAGCTTAGGTACCCAAGATGAGCAGTTCTTC. The encoded protein is CASSLGTQDEQFF. The rearrangement links TRBV11-2 to TRBJ2-1, with D uncertain. CDR3 length: 13 amino acids. V was shortened by 1 base and J by 8 bases, with 9 bases between the two germline ends. Looked up from germline, CDR1 is SGHAT and CDR2 is FQNNGV.

This clonotype was recorded once. The V call is TRBV7-9, the J call TRBJ2-1, with D possibly TRBD2 on 5 matching bases. CDR3 length: 17 amino acids. V was trimmed by 5 bases and J by 8 bases, leaving 25 bases between them. Germline assignment: CDR1 SEHNR and CDR2 FQNEAQ (reference sequence). In DNA form, the CDR3 reads TGTGCCAGCAGCCCTCCCCGAGGGATGTCAGAGAGCGATGAGCAGTTCTTC. It yields the protein CASSPPRGMSESDEQFF. Full variable domain (rest looked up from reference TRBV7-9 and TRBJ2-1): DTGVSQNPRHKITKRGQNVTFRCDPISEHNRLYWYRQTLGQGPEFLTYFQNEAQLEKSRLLSDRFSAERPKGSFSTLEIQRTEQGDSAMYLCASSPPRGMSESDEQFFGPGTRLTVL.

Only a few counts were recorded for this clonotype. CDR3 residues: CSVLRTGSYEQYF. DNA for the CDR3: TGCAGCGTCCTACGGACAGGGTCCTACGAGCAGTACTTC. The chain recombines TRBV29-1 with TRBJ2-7, with 8 nucleotides matching TRBD1. V lost 6 bases to trimming and J lost 1 base; unmatched junction nucleotides: 5. CDR3 size: 13 residues. In germline, CDR1 is SQVTM, CDR2 ANQGSEA.

This clonotype turned up a few times. V gene TRBV27 combines with J gene TRBJ1-1; D not certain. CDR3 length: 14 amino acids. The germline gives CDR1 MNHEY, CDR2 SMNVEV (reference sequence). Trimming cost V 4 bases and J 1 base, with 10 bases left between them. CDR3 protein: CASSSRDENTEAFF. CDR3 coding DNA: TGTGCCAGCAGTTCCCGGGATGAGAACACTGAAGCTTTCTTT.

This chain links TRBV7-9 with TRBJ2-1; TRBD2 agrees at 8 bases. The CDR3 runs to 13 residues. The junction had 5 bases not matched to a gene; V was cut back by 5 bases and J by 8 bases. Germline loops: CDR1 SEHNR, CDR2 FQNEAQ (reference sequence). The DNA for the CDR3 is TGTGCCAGCAGCGAGCGGGAGCTCCATGAGCAGTTCTTC. Protein sequence: CASSERELHEQFF.

This clonotype was counted between two and nine times. The chain links TRBV12-3 or TRBV12-4 to TRBJ2-5; D is possibly TRBD1 (6 bases). The V gene lost 6 bases and the J gene lost 2 bases, with 13 bases spanning the gap. The CDR3 covers 14 residues. The CDR3 loop reads CASRSGTLQETQYF. The CDR3 nucleotides are TGTGCCAGCAGGTCCGGGACACTTCAAGAGACCCAGTACTTC.

The rearrangement links TRBV5-1 to TRBJ2-1; 9 bases are a match to TRBD1. The CDR3 extends over 19 amino acids. V was clipped by 5 bases and J by 0 bases; unmatched bases: 15. From germline, CDR1 is SGHRS and CDR2 YFSETQ. This CDR3 is CASRTGTGSRRSSYNEQFF. In nucleotides, the CDR3 is TGCGCCAGCAGGACCGGGACAGGGTCTCGGAGGAGCTCCTACAATGAGCAGTTCTTC. The whole variable domain, filled in from reference TRBV5-1 and TRBJ2-1, reads KAGVTQTPRYLIKTRGQQVTLSCSPISGHRSVSWYQQTPGQGLQFLFEYFSETQRNKGNFPGRFSGRQFSNSRSEMNVSTLELGDSALYLCASRTGTGSRRSSYNEQFFGPGTRLTVL.

The chain recombines TRBV7-9 with TRBJ1-1, with D possibly TRBD1 on 5 matching bases. The CDR3 contains 13 residues. The germline V and J ends were trimmed by 8 bases and 0 bases, with 10 bases remaining between them. Germline V lookup: CDR1 SEHNR, CDR2 FQNEAQ (reference sequence). This chain's CDR3 is CASGDPLNTEAFF. CDR3 bases: TGTGCCAGCGGGGACCCCCTGAACACTGAAGCTTTCTTT.

The chain links TRBV5-1 to TRBJ2-2; tentative D call: TRBD1 (6 bases). The CDR3 length is 15 residues. V dropped 2 bases and J dropped 5 bases, with 13 bases sitting between them. Germline-derived CDR1 and CDR2 are SGHRS and YFSETQ. The CDR3 nucleotides are TGCGCCAGCAGCTTTGGACAGCTGAGTACCGGGGAGCTGTTTTTT. Its translation: CASSFGQLSTGELFF.

A word on this clonotype: The CDR3 ends on some other residue instead of the conserved phenylalanine or tryptophan, so this is likely a read error. The CDR3: CSARDRGVYSNQPQHL. The CDR3 DNA reads TGCAGTGCGCGGGACAGGGGCGTATATAGCAATCAGCCCCAGCATTTG. This rearrangement joins TRBV20-1 to TRBJ1-5; 10 bases agree with TRBD1. The CDR3 contains 16 residues. The ends lost 6 bases at V and 0 bases at J; junction bases unmatched: 8. Germline V gene sequence: CDR1 DFQATT, CDR2 SNEGSKA (reference sequence).